This T cell receptor (beta chain) derives from a study of radiotherapy plus CTLA-4 blockade in lung cancer. Lung cancer patients with chemo-refractory metastatic non-small-cell disease were given focal radiation plus CTLA-4 blockade with ipilimumab. V lost 0 bases, J lost 13 bases, and 8 bases stayed unmatched. Germline V lookup: CDR1 SNHLY, CDR2 FYNNEI. This CDR3 has 13 amino acids. Sequencing was performed with immunoSEQ multiplex PCR; in TCRdb, only in-frame clones are kept and a portion is missing. Among around 50,000 clones listed, about 88% were seen once. The source material was peripheral blood, sampled from a patient treated with radiotherapy plus ipilimumab. The rearrangement uses TRBV2 and TRBJ1-2; 7 bases are a match to TRBD1. This sequence originates from a human donor with non-small cell lung cancer that progressed on radiotherapy plus ipilimumab. Some clones in this sample may be carry-over from other donors' samples. CDR3 sequence (DNA): TGTGCCAGCAGTGAAGCGTTGGGACAGTCGTTCACCTTC. Its translation is CASSEALGQSFTF.